This T cell receptor (beta chain) was sequenced for a study of breast tumors, draining lymph nodes, adjacent tissues. This clonotype was found once. The antigen is undetermined. An end of the junction differs from the germline gene, which may be a read error. General observations from the study: Luminal-like breast cancer showed significantly higher tumor–nontumor repertoire similarity than basal-like. The lymph node origin of tumor T cells was framed as consistent with a hypothesis, not demonstrated. Tumors had less TCR diversity than lymph nodes, more than nontumor tissue. The data were judged consistent with most tumor T cells coming from lymph node and expanding in tumor.

Samples came from axillary lymph nodes draining the breast cancer. TCRdb ran MiXCR on the multiplex PCR reads and lists one entry per CDR3 protein. The sample has about 180,000 distinct CDR3 sequences, 30% to 35% seen once. The CDR3 extends over 16 amino acids. Per the germline V gene, CDR1 is SGHTA and CDR2 is FQGNSA. The rearrangement uses TRBV7-2 and TRBJ2-3; the match to TRBD2 covers 12 bases. This receptor was obtained from a female donor with breast cancer. Some clones in this sample may be carry-over from other donors' samples. The source material was axillary lymph node tissue. Here the CDR3 reads CASSQHPSGRADTQYF. In nucleotides, the CDR3 is TGCGCCAGCAGCCAACATCCTAGCGGGAGGGCAGATACGCAGTATTTT. Full variable domain (outside the CDR3, taken from reference TRBV7-2 and TRBJ2-3): GAGVSQSPSNKVTEKGKDVELRCDPISGHTALYWYRQSLGQGLEFLIYFQGNSAPDKSGLPSDRFSAERTGGSVSTLTIQRTQQEDSAVYLCASSQHPSGRADTQYFGPGTRLTVL.